The sequence of this TCR beta chain was determined in a study of T cell repertoires in cytomegalovirus infection. Study-wide context: CMV epitopes, recently identified HLA-C-restricted and well-studied HLA-B-restricted, were used. From public TCR beta signatures came an indication of both CMV infection and matching HLA type. Study-wide findings and caveats: CMV-specific TCR beta clonotypes restricted by HLA-C were the ones dominating the ex vivo response. Cumulative frequency (of public TCR beta family members) identified carriers of CMV plus the relevant HLA.

As regards this clonotype: The antigen is undetermined.

In TCRdb, the reads were re-called with MiXCR into one record per CDR3 protein. The repertoire includes 110,000 or so distinct CDR3 sequences, 25% to 35% of them detected once, and 80% to 90% sits in the top ten. This CDR3 spans 15 amino acids. V was cut by 2 bases and J by 0 bases, with 9 bases left in between. The germline V gene encodes CDR1 MDHEN and CDR2 SYDVKM. The clonotype was recovered from a human donor in good health (CMV status not recorded). Some clones in this sample may be carry-over from other donors' samples. V gene TRBV28 combines with J gene TRBJ2-3, with D possibly being TRBD2 (6 bases). Sequences were derived from CD8+ T cells from cultured PBMCs, sampled from culture after CMV antigen stimulation. The CDR3 DNA follows: TGTGCCAGCAGTTTAATCCGGGGGAGCACAGATACGCAGTATTTT. It is translated as CASSLIRGSTDTQYF.